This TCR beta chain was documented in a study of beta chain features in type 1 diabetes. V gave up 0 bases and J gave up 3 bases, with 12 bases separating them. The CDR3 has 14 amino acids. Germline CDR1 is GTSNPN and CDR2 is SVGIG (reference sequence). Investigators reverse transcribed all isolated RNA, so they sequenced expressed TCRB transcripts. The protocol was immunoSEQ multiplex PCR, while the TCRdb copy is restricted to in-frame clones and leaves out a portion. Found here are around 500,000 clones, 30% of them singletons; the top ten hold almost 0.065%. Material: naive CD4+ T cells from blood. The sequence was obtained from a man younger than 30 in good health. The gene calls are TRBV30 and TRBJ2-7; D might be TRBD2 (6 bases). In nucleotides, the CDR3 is TGTGCCTGGAGTGTACGGCGGGATTTCTACGAGCAGTACTTC. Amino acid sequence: CAWSVRRDFYEQYF.